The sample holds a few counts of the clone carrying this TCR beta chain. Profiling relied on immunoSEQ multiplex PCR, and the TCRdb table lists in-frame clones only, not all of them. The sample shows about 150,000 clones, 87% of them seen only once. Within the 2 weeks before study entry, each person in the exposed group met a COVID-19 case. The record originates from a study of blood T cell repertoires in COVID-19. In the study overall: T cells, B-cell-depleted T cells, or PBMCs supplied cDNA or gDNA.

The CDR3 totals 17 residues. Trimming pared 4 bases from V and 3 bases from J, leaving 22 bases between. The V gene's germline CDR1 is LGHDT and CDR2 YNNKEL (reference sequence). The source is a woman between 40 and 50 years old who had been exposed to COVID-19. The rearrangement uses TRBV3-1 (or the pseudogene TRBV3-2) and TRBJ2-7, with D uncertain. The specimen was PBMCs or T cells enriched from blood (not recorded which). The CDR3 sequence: CASSPYRYYTENYEQYF. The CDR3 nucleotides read TGTGCCAGCAGCCCTTACCGTTACTACACTGAAAACTACGAGCAGTACTTC.